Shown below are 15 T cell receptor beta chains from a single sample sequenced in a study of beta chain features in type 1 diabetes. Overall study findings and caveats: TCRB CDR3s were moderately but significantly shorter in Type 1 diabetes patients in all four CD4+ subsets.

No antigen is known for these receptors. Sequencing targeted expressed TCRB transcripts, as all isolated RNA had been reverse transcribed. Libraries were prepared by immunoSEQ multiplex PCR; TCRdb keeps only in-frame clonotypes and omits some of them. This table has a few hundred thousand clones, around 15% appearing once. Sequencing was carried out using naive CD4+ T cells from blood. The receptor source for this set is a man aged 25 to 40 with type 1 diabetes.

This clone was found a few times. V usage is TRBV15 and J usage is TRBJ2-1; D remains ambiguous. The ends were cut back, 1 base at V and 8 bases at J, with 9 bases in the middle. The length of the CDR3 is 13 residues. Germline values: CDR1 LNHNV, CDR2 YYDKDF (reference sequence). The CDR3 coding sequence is TGTGCCACCAGCAGAGTTACGGGCGATGAGCAGTTCTTC. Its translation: CATSRVTGDEQFF.

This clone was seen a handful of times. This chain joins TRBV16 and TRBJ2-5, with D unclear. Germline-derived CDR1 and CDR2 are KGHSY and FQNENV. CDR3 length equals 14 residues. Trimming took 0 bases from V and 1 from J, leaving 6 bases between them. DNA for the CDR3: TGTGCCAGCAGCCAATCGTTGCCCCAAGAGACCCAGTACTTC. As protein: CASSQSLPQETQYF. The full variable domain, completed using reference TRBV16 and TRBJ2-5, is GEEVAQTPKHLVRGEGQKAKLYCAPIKGHSYVFWYQQVLKNEFKFLISFQNENVFDETGMPKERFSAKCLPNSPCSLEIQATKLEDSAVYFCASSQSLPQETQYFGPGTRLLVL.

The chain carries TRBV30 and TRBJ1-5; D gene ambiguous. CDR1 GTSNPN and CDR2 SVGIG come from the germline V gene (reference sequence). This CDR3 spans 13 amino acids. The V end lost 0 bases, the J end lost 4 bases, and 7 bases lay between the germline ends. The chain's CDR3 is CAWSVQENQPQHF. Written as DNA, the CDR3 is TGTGCCTGGAGTGTCCAGGAGAATCAGCCCCAGCATTTT.

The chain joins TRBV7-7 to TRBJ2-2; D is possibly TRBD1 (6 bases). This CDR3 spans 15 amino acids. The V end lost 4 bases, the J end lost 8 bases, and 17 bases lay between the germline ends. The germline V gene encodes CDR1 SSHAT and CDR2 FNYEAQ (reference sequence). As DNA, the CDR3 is TGTGCCAGCAGCTCCGGGGCGAGCAGGGGAGGGGAGCTGTTTTTT. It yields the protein CASSSGASRGGELFF.

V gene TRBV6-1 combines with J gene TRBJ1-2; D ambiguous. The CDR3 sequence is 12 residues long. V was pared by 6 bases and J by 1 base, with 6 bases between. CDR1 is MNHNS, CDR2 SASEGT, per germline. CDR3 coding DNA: TGTGCCAGCAGACAGCTTAACTATGGCTACACCTTC. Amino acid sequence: CASRQLNYGYTF.

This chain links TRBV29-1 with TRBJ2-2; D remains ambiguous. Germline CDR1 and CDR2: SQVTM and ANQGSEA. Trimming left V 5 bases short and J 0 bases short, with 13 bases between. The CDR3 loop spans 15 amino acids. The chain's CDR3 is CSVRTYSSNTGELFF. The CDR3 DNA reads TGCAGCGTTCGAACGTACTCCTCGAACACCGGGGAGCTGTTTTTT.

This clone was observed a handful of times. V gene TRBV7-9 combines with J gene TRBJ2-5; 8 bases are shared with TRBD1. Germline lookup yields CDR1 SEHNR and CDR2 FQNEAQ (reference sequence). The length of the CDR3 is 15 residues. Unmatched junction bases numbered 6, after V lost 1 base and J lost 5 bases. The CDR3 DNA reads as TGTGCCAGCAGCTTAGAGGTCCGGGACAGGGAGACCCAGTACTTC. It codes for CASSLEVRDRETQYF.

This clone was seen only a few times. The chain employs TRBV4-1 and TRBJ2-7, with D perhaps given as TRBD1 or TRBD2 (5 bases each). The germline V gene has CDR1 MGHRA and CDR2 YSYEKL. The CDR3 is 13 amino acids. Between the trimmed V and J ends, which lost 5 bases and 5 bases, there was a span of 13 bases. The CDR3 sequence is CASSLGVVNEQYF. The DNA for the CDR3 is TGCGCCAGCAGCTTGGGGGTAGTAAACGAGCAGTACTTC.

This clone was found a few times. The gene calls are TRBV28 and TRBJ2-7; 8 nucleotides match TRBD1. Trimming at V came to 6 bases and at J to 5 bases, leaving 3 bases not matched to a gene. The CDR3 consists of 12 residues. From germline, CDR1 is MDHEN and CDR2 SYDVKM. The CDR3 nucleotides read TGTGCCAGCAGGGCGACAGGGGACGAGCAGTACTTC. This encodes CASRATGDEQYF.

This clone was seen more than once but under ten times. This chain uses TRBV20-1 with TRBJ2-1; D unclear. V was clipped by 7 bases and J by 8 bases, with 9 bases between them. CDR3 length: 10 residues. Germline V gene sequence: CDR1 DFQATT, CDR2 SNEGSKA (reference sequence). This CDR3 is CSGREDEQFF. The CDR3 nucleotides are TGCAGTGGTAGGGAAGATGAGCAGTTCTTC.

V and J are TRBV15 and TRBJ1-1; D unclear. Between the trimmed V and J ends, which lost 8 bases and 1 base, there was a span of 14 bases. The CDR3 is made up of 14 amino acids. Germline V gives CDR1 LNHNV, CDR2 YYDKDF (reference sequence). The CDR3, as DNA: TGTGCCACCGTTTCCGATCTTTCGAACACTGAAGCTTTCTTT. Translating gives CATVSDLSNTEAFF.

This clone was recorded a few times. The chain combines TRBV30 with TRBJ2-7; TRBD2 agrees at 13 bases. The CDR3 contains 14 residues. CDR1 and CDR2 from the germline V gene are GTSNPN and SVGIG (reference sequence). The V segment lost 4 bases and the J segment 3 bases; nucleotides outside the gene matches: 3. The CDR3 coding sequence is TGTGCCTGGAACCGACTAGCGGGAGGCTACGAGCAGTACTTC. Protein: CAWNRLAGGYEQYF.

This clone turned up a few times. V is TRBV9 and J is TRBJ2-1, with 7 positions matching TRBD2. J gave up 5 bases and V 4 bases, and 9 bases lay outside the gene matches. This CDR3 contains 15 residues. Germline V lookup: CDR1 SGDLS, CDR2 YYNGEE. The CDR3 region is CASSPWREWDNEQFF. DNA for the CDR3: TGTGCCAGCAGCCCTTGGCGGGAGTGGGACAATGAGCAGTTCTTC.

The CDR3 region is CASSPRVTNHNEQFF. DNA of the CDR3: TGTGCCAGCAGCCCAAGGGTGACTAACCACAATGAGCAGTTCTTC. The chain has TRBV7-2 and TRBJ2-1; the D gene is possibly TRBD2 (5 bases). CDR1 is SGHTA, CDR2 FQGNSA, per germline. The CDR3 spans 15 residues. V was cut by 5 bases and J by 5 bases, with 16 bases left in between. Together with reference TRBV7-2 and TRBJ2-1, the CDR3 gives the full variable domain: GAGVSQSPSNKVTEKGKDVELRCDPISGHTALYWYRQSLGQGLEFLIYFQGNSAPDKSGLPSDRFSAERTGGSVSTLTIQRTQQEDSAVYLCASSPRVTNHNEQFFGPGTRLTVL.

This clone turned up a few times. CDR3 coding DNA: TGTGCCAGCAGCGGGACTAGCTTGGCCACGCAGTATTTT. It is translated as CASSGTSLATQYF. V gene TRBV9 combines with J gene TRBJ2-3; 8 bases are shared with TRBD2. The J segment lost 9 bases and the V segment lost 3 bases, leaving 6 bases of the junction unmatched. In germline, CDR1 is SGDLS, CDR2 YYNGEE. The CDR3 consists of 13 residues.